The text below deals with one T cell receptor (beta chain). The entry originates in a study of blood T cell repertoires in COVID-19. Assay used: immunoSEQ multiplex PCR; TCRdb lists only in-frame clones, some missing. This table holds more than 350,000 clones, roughly 89% found once. Germline CDR1 is MNHEY and CDR2 is SVGAGI. This CDR3 spans 15 amino acids. Deletions cut 6 bases from V and 5 bases from J, with 19 bases between. Specimen: PBMCs or T cells enriched from blood (not recorded which). This clonotype was sampled from a woman in her forties or fifties who had recovered from COVID-19. V and J are TRBV6-5 and TRBJ1-2; maybe TRBD1 (5 bases). CDR3 sequence (DNA): TGTGCCAGCAGGTCCTTCTCGGGGGAGGGTTATGGCTACACCTTC. Amino acids: CASRSFSGEGYGYTF.